These 14 T cell receptor beta chains were sequenced from one sample in a study of CD8+ T cells in alopecia areata. cDNA prepared by RNA extraction and subsequent reverse transcription served as the template for sequencing. Clones were read by immunoSEQ multiplex PCR, and TCRdb kept only the in-frame ones, dropping some. Of about 190,000 clones listed, roughly three fifths are singletons. The sample's treatment: oral pan-JAK inhibitor, 5-10 mg twice daily. Sequenced material: CD4+ T cells sorted from blood, taken at week 4, from a patient treated with tofacitinib. These receptors came from a human donor with alopecia areata.

In this sample, this clone turned up a few times. The chain has TRBV7-9 and TRBJ1-3; the match to TRBD1 covers 9 bases. Trimming at V came to 7 bases and at J to 5 bases, leaving 6 bases not matched to a gene. This CDR3 has 14 amino acids. CDR1 is SEHNR, CDR2 FQNEAQ, per germline (reference sequence). For the CDR3, the DNA is TGTGCCAGCACCCCACAGGGGGCACGAAACACCATATATTTT. This encodes CASTPQGARNTIYF.

This clone came up a few times. V usage is TRBV19 and J usage is TRBJ1-5, with D possibly TRBD1 on 5 matching bases. The germline V and J ends were trimmed by 4 bases and 5 bases, with 12 bases remaining between them. The CDR3 spans 14 residues. The germline V gene has CDR1 LNHDA and CDR2 SQIVND (reference sequence). This chain's CDR3 is CASSSGTDHQPQHF. CDR3 coding DNA: TGTGCCAGTAGTAGCGGGACTGACCATCAGCCCCAGCATTTT. The full variable domain, rest sourced from reference TRBV19 and TRBJ1-5, is DGGITQSPKYLFRKEGQNVTLSCEQNLNHDAMYWYRQDPGQGLRLIYYSQIVNDFQKGDIAEGYSVSREKKESFPLTVTSAQKNPTAFYLCASSSGTDHQPQHFGDGTRLSIL.

The chain combines TRBV7-2 with TRBJ2-5; D remains unclear. The CDR3 has 12 amino acids. V was pared by 5 bases and J by 5 bases, with 9 bases between. Germline V gene data show CDR1 as SGHTA and CDR2 as FQGNSA. Written as DNA, the CDR3 is TGTGCCAGCAGCCCCACCAGGGAGACCCAGTACTTC. Protein: CASSPTRETQYF.

The V call is TRBV7-2, the J call TRBJ1-2, with unresolved D. CDR3 length: 13 residues. The ends were cut back, 2 bases at V and 0 bases at J, with 4 bases in the middle. Looked up from germline, CDR1 is SGHTA and CDR2 is FQGNSA. CDR3 nucleotide sequence: TGTGCCAGCAGCTTAAACACTAACTATGGCTACACCTTC. As protein: CASSLNTNYGYTF.

V is TRBV30 and J is TRBJ2-6; no definite D call. Germline V gene lookup returns CDR1 GTSNPN and CDR2 SVGIG (reference sequence). The CDR3 totals 18 residues. Trimming removed 3 bases at V and 0 bases at J, with 18 bases between. The CDR3 is CAWSRRREVRSGANVLTF. The CDR3 coding sequence is TGTGCCTGGAGCAGGAGAAGAGAGGTGCGCTCTGGGGCCAACGTCCTGACTTTC. Based on the CDR3 plus reference TRBV30 and TRBJ2-6, the full variable domain is SQTIHQWPATLVQPVGSPLSLECTVEGTSNPNLYWYRQAAGRGLQLLFYSVGIGQISSEVPQNLSASRPQDRQFILSSKKLLLSDSGFYLCAWSRRREVRSGANVLTFGAGSRLTVL.

The chain recombines TRBV5-1 with TRBJ2-5, with TRBD2 identical over 8 bases. This CDR3 has 16 amino acids. The V gene's germline CDR1 is SGHRS and CDR2 YFSETQ. After removal of 1 base from V and 3 bases from J, the junction contained 8 bases not matched to a gene. CDR3 sequence reads: CASSLPSGSGEETQYF. The CDR3 nucleotides are TGCGCCAGCAGCTTGCCCAGCGGGAGCGGGGAAGAGACCCAGTACTTC.

This clone was observed a few times. The CDR3 is CASSPSTGAGLAQYF. CDR3 DNA: TGTGCCAGCAGTCCGTCGACAGGGGCCGGCCTAGCGCAGTATTTT. The rearrangement links TRBV6-5 to TRBJ2-3; TRBD1 matches 8 bases. The CDR3 is made up of 15 amino acids. CDR1 is MNHEY, CDR2 SVGAGI, per germline. Trimming took 5 bases from V and 10 from J; bases not matched to a gene: 14.

This clone was detected a few times. V and J are TRBV19 and TRBJ1-2; perhaps TRBD1 as D (5 bases). V was shortened by 5 bases and J by 4 bases, with 11 bases between the two germline ends. CDR1 and CDR2 from the germline V gene are LNHDA and SQIVND (reference sequence). The CDR3 sequence is 13 residues long. CDR3 DNA sequence: TGTGCCAGTAGTCGCGGGGGTAGCTATGGCTACACCTTC. Translated, it gives CASSRGGSYGYTF. Looking up the rest from reference TRBV19 and TRBJ1-2 gives the full variable domain: DGGITQSPKYLFRKEGQNVTLSCEQNLNHDAMYWYRQDPGQGLRLIYYSQIVNDFQKGDIAEGYSVSREKKESFPLTVTSAQKNPTAFYLCASSRGGSYGYTFGSGTRLTVV.

V and J are TRBV2 and TRBJ2-3; D remains ambiguous. The CDR3 is 12 amino acids. Germline CDR1 is SNHLY and CDR2 is FYNNEI. With 7 bases removed from V and 5 bases from J, the gap between germline ends came to 10 bases. The CDR3 sequence: CASTGLGDTQYF. The DNA for the CDR3 is TGTGCCAGCACCGGGCTAGGAGATACGCAGTATTTT.

The chain links TRBV5-6 to TRBJ2-2, with TRBD2 matching 9 bases. The trim removed 6 bases at V and 5 bases at J, leaving 5 bases unmatched. The CDR3 loop spans 14 amino acids. CDR1 SGHDT and CDR2 YYEEEE come from the germline V gene. The CDR3 sequence: CASTDGLATGELFF. The CDR3 coding sequence is TGTGCCAGCACCGACGGACTAGCGACCGGGGAGCTGTTTTTT. Drawing the rest from reference TRBV5-6 and TRBJ2-2, the complete variable domain is DAGVTQSPTHLIKTRGQQVTLRCSPKSGHDTVSWYQQALGQGPQFIFQYYEEEERQRGNFPDRFSGHQFPNYSSELNVNALLLGDSALYLCASTDGLATGELFFGEGSRLTVL.

The chain employs TRBV29-1 and TRBJ2-6, with D uncertain. Germline CDR1 and CDR2: SQVTM and ANQGSEA. This CDR3 is built from 13 residues. Trimming took off 5 bases at V and 0 bases at J, with 5 bases between the two ends. For the CDR3, the DNA is TGCAGCGTTTCGAACTCTGGGGCCAACGTCCTGACTTTC. Its protein is CSVSNSGANVLTF.

In its sample, this clone was seen a few times. This rearrangement joins TRBV29-1 to TRBJ2-3; the match to TRBD2 covers 12 bases. V trimming: 4 bases; J trimming: 3 bases; junction bases outside the gene matches: 2. Germline CDR1 SQVTM, CDR2 ANQGSEA. The CDR3 is 14 amino acids. The CDR3 DNA reads TGCAGCGTTGTGACTAGCGGGAGTACAGATACGCAGTATTTT. It is translated as CSVVTSGSTDTQYF.

There are a few counts of this clone. The J gene is TRBJ2-5, the V gene TRBV30; D is possibly TRBD2 (5 bases). This CDR3 region has 13 residues. Germline values: CDR1 GTSNPN, CDR2 SVGIG (reference sequence). Trimming left V 5 bases short and J 3 bases short, with 13 bases between. The CDR3 here is CAWFGAAKETQYF. DNA of the CDR3: TGTGCCTGGTTCGGAGCGGCCAAAGAGACCCAGTACTTC.

The chain combines TRBV9 with TRBJ2-3; D is uncertain. The CDR3 has 14 amino acids. The V end lost 2 bases, the J end lost 8 bases, and 15 bases lay between the germline ends. Germline-derived CDR1 and CDR2 are SGDLS and YYNGEE. The DNA of the CDR3 is TGTGCCAGCAGCGTGACGGACCAGACGGGTACGCAGTATTTT. Protein sequence: CASSVTDQTGTQYF.